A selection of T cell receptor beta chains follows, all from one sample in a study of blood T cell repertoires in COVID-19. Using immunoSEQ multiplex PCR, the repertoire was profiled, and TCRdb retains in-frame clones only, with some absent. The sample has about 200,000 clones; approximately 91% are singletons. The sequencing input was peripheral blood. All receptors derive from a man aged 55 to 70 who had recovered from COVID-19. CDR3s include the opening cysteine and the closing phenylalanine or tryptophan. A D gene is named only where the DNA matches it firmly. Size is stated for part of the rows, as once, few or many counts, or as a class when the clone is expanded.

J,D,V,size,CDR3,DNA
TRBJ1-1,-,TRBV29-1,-,CSVPPRAMNTEAFF,TGCAGCGTGCCCCCGAGGGCAATGAACACTGAAGCTTTCTTT
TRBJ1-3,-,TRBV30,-,CAWNSGFGNTIYF,TGTGCCTGGAACTCAGGGTTTGGAAACACCATATATTTT
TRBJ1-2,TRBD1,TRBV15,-,CATSTRTGLGYGYTF,TGTGCCACCAGCACGCGGACAGGGTTGGGCTATGGCTACACCTTC
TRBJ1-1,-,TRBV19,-,CASTPGRPNTEAFF,TGTGCCAGCACCCCCGGCAGGCCTAACACTGAAGCTTTCTTT
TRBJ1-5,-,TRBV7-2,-,CASSFQVEGNQPQHF,TGTGCCAGCAGCTTCCAGGTGGAGGGCAATCAGCCCCAGCATTTT
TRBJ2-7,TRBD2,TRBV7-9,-,CASSLTQTSGRALGYEQYF,TGTGCCAGCAGCTTAACCCAGACTAGCGGGAGGGCCCTAGGTTACGAGCAGTACTTC
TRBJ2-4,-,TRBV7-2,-,CASSPLRDSEGQYF,TGTGCCAGCAGCCCCCTCCGGGACTCCGAAGGCCAGTACTTC
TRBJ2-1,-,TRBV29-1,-,CSVGRDEQFF,TGCAGCGTTGGACGGGATGAGCAGTTCTTC
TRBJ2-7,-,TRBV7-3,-,CASSLGITGKDEQYF,TGTGCCAGCAGCTTAGGGATAACAGGGAAGGACGAGCAGTACTTC
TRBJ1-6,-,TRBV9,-,CASSVDSPLNNSPLHF,TGTGCCAGCAGCGTAGATTCTCCCTTAAATAATTCACCCCTCCACTTT
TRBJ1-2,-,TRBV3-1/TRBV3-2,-,CASSQAQTRYGYTF,TGTGCCAGCAGCCAAGCTCAAACCCGGTATGGCTACACCTTC
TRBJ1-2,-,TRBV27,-,CASSLSPSDGYTF,TGTGCCAGCAGTTTATCGCCGTCAGATGGCTACACCTTC
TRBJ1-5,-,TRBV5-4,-,CASSSGHGDQPQHF,TGTGCCAGCAGCTCCGGGCACGGGGATCAGCCCCAGCATTTT
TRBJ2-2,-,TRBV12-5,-,CASGFLAGELFF,TGTGCTAGTGGTTTTCTTGCCGGGGAGCTGTTTTTT
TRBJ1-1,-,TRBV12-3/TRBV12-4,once,CASSLAGAGAFF,TGTGCCAGCAGTTTGGCGGGAGCGGGAGCTTTCTTT
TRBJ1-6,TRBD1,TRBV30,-,CAWRINRGNSPLHF,TGTGCCTGGAGAATTAACAGGGGGAATTCACCCCTCCACTTT
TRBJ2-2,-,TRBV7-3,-,CASSTRGGGLGTGELFF,TGTGCCAGCAGCACAAGAGGGGGAGGGCTGGGGACCGGGGAGCTGTTTTTT
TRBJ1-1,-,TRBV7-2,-,CASSLTGVSEAFF,TGTGCCAGCAGCTTGACAGGTGTTAGTGAAGCTTTCTTT
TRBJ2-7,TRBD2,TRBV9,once,CASSPGAGGIYEQYF,TGTGCCAGCAGCCCCGGGGCGGGAGGAATCTACGAGCAGTACTTC
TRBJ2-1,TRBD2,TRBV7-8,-,CAVGGGRWYNEQFF,TGTGCCGTGGGCGGGGGGCGTTGGTACAATGAGCAGTTCTTC
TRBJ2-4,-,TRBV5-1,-,CASSPQVGGLKDIQYF,TGCGCCAGCAGCCCGCAGGTGGGGGGGCTAAAAGACATTCAGTACTTC
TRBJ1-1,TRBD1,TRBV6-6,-,CASSYSGGGAEAFF,TGTGCCAGCAGTTACTCAGGGGGCGGGGCTGAAGCTTTCTTT
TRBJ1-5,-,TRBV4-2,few,CASSPELALTHSNQPQHF,TGTGCCAGCAGCCCAGAATTAGCTCTTACTCATAGCAATCAGCCCCAGCATTTT
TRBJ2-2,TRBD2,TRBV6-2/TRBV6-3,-,CASSYRASGKVTGELFF,TGTGCCAGCAGTTATCGGGCTAGCGGGAAGGTCACCGGGGAGCTGTTTTTT
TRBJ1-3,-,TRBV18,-,CASSSGDRTGNTIYF,TGTGCCAGCTCATCGGGTGACAGGACTGGAAACACCATATATTTT
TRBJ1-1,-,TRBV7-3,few,CASSFNKNTEAFF,TGTGCCAGCAGCTTTAATAAAAACACTGAAGCTTTCTTT
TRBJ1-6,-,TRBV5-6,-,CASSSVFNGSPLHF,TGTGCCAGCAGCTCGGTCTTCAACGGTTCACCCCTCCACTTT
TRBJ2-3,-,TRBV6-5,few,CASEGTDTQYF,TGTGCCAGCGAGGGCACAGATACGCAGTATTTT
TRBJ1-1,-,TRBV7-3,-,CASSLGGLDTEAFF,TGTGCCAGCAGCTTAGGGGGGTTGGACACTGAAGCTTTCTTT
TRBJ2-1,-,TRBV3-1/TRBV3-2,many,CASSQSDSGHNEQFF,TGTGCCAGCAGCCAAAGCGATAGCGGACACAATGAGCAGTTCTTC
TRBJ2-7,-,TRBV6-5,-,CASSSTRGSYEQYF,TGTGCCAGCAGTAGCACTAGAGGTTCCTACGAGCAGTACTTC
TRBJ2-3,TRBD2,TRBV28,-,CASSFYRLAGSDTQYF,TGTGCCAGCAGTTTCTATCGACTAGCGGGATCAGATACGCAGTATTTT
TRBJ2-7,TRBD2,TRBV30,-,CAWSRAGLPYEQYF,TGTGCCTGGAGTAGAGCGGGACTCCCCTACGAGCAGTACTTC
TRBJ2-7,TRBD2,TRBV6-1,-,CASSETSATYEQYF,TGTGCCAGCAGTGAAACTAGCGCCACCTACGAGCAGTACTTC
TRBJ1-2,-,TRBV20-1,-,CSADAGALPTF,TGCAGTGCTGACGCCGGAGCCTTACCCACCTTC
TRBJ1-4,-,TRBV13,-,CASSRRDSGEKLFF,TGTGCCAGCAGCCGCAGGGACTCTGGTGAAAAACTGTTTTTT
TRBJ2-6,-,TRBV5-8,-,CASSWDLGGDSGANVLTF,TGTGCCAGCAGCTGGGACCTGGGAGGAGACTCTGGGGCCAACGTCCTGACTTTC
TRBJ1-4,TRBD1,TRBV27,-,CASSLGQGIGKLFF,TGTGCCAGCAGTTTAGGACAGGGGATTGGAAAACTGTTTTTT
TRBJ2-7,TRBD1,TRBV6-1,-,CASSEARDREQYF,TGTGCCAGCAGTGAAGCGCGGGACAGGGAGCAGTACTTC
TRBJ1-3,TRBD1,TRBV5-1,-,CASSLPGQGMLGNTIYF,TGCGCCAGCAGCCTACCTGGACAGGGGATGTTAGGAAACACCATATATTTT
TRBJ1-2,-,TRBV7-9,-,CASRGGGYGYTF,TGTGCCAGCAGGGGGGGAGGCTATGGCTACACCTTC
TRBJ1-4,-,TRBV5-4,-,CASSLSRAQEKLFF,TGTGCCAGCAGCTTGTCCAGGGCTCAAGAAAAACTGTTTTTT
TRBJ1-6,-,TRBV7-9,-,CASSLVQVQLSPLHF,TGTGCCAGCAGCTTAGTACAGGTCCAGTTGTCACCCCTCCACTTT
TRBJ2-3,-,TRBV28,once,CASSSNTDTQYF,TGTGCCAGCAGCTCTAACACAGATACGCAGTATTTT
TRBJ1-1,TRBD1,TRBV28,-,CATAGGPMNTEAFF,TGTGCCACCGCAGGGGGCCCAATGAACACTGAAGCTTTCTTT
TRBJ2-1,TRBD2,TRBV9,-,CASSVASGGAYEQFF,TGTGCCAGCAGCGTAGCTAGCGGGGGGGCATATGAGCAGTTCTTC
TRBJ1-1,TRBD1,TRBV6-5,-,CASRSQGGTEAFF,TGTGCCAGCAGATCCCAGGGGGGCACTGAAGCTTTCTTT
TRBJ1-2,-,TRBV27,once,CASRPMGSYYGYTF,TGTGCCAGCAGACCGATGGGGAGCTACTATGGCTACACCTTC